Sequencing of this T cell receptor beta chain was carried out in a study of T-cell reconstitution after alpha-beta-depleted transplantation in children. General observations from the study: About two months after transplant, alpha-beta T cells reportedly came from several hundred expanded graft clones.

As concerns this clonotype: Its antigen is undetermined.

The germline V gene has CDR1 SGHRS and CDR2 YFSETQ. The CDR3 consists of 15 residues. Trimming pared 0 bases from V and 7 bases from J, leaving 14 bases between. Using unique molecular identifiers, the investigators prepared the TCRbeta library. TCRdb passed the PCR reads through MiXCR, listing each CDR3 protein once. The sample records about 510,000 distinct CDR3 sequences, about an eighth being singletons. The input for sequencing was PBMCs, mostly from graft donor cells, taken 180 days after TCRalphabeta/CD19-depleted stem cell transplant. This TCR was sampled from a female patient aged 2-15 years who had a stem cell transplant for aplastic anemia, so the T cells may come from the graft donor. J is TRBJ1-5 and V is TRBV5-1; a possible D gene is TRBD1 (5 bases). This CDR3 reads CASSLAVAGGQPQHF. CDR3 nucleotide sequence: TGCGCCAGCAGCTTGGCGGTGGCCGGGGGACAGCCCCAGCATTTT.